The rows below give T cell receptor beta chains drawn from one sample of a study of naive and memory T cell subsets. TCRdb used MiXCR to reprocess the UMI-ligation and nested PCR reads, holding one entry per CDR3 protein. The sample has tens of thousands of distinct CDR3 sequences, about 7% seen once. Sample: central memory CD4+ T cells from blood. The receptor set was obtained from a human donor in good health. Each CDR3 is given with its conserved first and last residue. A D gene is named only where the DNA matches it firmly. Expanded clones get a size class; other rows say once, few or many, or leave the size out.

V	size	J	D	CDR3	DNA
TRBV20-1	many	TRBJ2-3	TRBD1	CSAGRTGAPSTDTQYF	TGCAGTGCTGGCCGGACAGGGGCCCCTAGCACAGATACGCAGTATTTT
TRBV7-9	many	TRBJ1-1	NA	CASRRQVNTEAFF	TGTGCCAGCAGGAGACAGGTGAACACTGAAGCTTTCTTT
TRBV7-2	NA	TRBJ2-7	TRBD2	CASSFQRESEQYF	TGTGCCAGCAGCTTCCAGCGGGAGTCCGAGCAGTACTTC
TRBV11-2	few	TRBJ2-1	TRBD2	CASSLVPSGLAGADEQFF	TGTGCCAGCAGCTTAGTCCCGTCGGGACTAGCGGGAGCAGATGAGCAGTTCTTC
TRBV7-9	many	TRBJ1-1	TRBD1	CASSPPGTGISEAFF	TGTGCCAGCAGCCCACCCGGGACAGGGATATCTGAAGCTTTCTTT
TRBV4-3	NA	TRBJ2-2	NA	CASSLRYLGTGELFF	TGCGCCAGCAGCCTGAGATACCTGGGCACCGGGGAGCTGTTTTTT
TRBV18	few	TRBJ2-1	TRBD1	CASSPPETGAREQFF	TGTGCCAGCTCACCACCGGAGACAGGGGCCAGGGAGCAGTTCTTC
TRBV7-9	few	TRBJ1-2	TRBD1	CASSGTGSTGGYTF	TGTGCCAGCAGCGGGACAGGGAGCACTGGAGGCTACACCTTC
TRBV30	NA	TRBJ2-7	NA	CAWRNSPWSYEQYF	TGTGCCTGGAGGAATTCTCCATGGTCCTACGAGCAGTACTTC
TRBV7-3	many	TRBJ2-2	NA	CASRKDSPNTGELFF	TGTGCCAGCAGAAAGGACAGTCCGAACACCGGGGAGCTGTTTTTT
TRBV19	many	TRBJ1-2	NA	CASSITGTGQNYGYTF	TGTGCCAGTAGTATTACAGGGACCGGGCAGAACTATGGCTACACCTTC
TRBV6-2/TRBV6-3	NA	TRBJ2-2	TRBD1	CASGKQGANTGELFF	TGTGCCAGCGGGAAACAGGGGGCGAACACCGGGGAGCTGTTTTTT
TRBV20-1	few	TRBJ2-7	TRBD2	CSASPRGGGYEQYF	TGCAGTGCTAGCCCCCGAGGCGGGGGTTACGAGCAGTACTTC
TRBV7-2	NA	TRBJ2-2	NA	CASSRWGAGTGELFF	TGTGCCAGCAGCCGATGGGGGGCTGGCACCGGGGAGCTGTTTTTT
TRBV6-2/TRBV6-3	many	TRBJ1-6	NA	CASERSYNSPLHF	TGTGCCAGCGAGAGGTCCTATAATTCACCCCTCCACTTT
TRBV10-3	NA	TRBJ2-3	NA	CAISETGQLPYF	TGTGCCATCAGTGAGACGGGCCAATTACCGTATTTT
TRBV28	once	TRBJ2-3	NA	CASSLLGGQDTQYF	TGTGCCAGCAGTCTGCTTGGGGGACAAGATACGCAGTATTTT
TRBV7-8	many	TRBJ2-5	NA	CASSPSRRSAPQETQYF	TGTGCCAGCAGCCCCTCCCGGCGGTCCGCCCCCCAGGAGACCCAGTACTTC
TRBV4-2	many	TRBJ1-2	TRBD1	CASSQDLVGGAYGYTF	TGTGCCAGCAGCCAAGATTTAGTAGGGGGCGCCTATGGCTACACCTTC
TRBV3-1	NA	TRBJ1-6	NA	CASSQGHGNSPLHF	TGTGCCAGCAGCCAAGGTCATGGTAATTCACCCCTCCACTTT
TRBV20-1	few	TRBJ2-5	TRBD2	CSARAGGPGETQYF	TGCAGTGCCAGAGCGGGGGGGCCAGGAGAGACCCAGTACTTC
TRBV20-1	NA	TRBJ2-3	NA	CSASRDSSADTQYF	TGCAGTGCTAGTAGGGATTCTAGCGCAGATACGCAGTATTTT
TRBV4-2	few	TRBJ1-1	NA	CASSHGEAGRGNTEAFF	TGTGCCAGCAGCCACGGTGAGGCAGGTCGCGGGAACACTGAAGCTTTCTTT
TRBV4-1	many	TRBJ1-5	NA	CASSQDSVGHQPQHF	TGCGCCAGCAGCCAAGATTCTGTTGGACATCAGCCCCAGCATTTT
TRBV7-2	few	TRBJ2-7	TRBD2	CASSSTGGRAGEQYF	TGTGCCAGCAGCTCCACCGGAGGGAGGGCGGGAGAGCAGTACTTC
TRBV6-2/TRBV6-3	few	TRBJ1-1	TRBD1	CASGRGQESYLAFF	TGTGCCAGCGGACGGGGACAGGAGTCCTATTTGGCTTTCTTT
TRBV12-3/TRBV12-4	many	TRBJ1-1	NA	CASSLKQSSEAFF	TGTGCCAGCAGTTTGAAACAGTCGTCTGAAGCTTTCTTT
TRBV20-1	few	TRBJ2-2	NA	CSARDVGELFF	TGCAGTGCTAGAGATGTCGGGGAGCTGTTTTTT
TRBV9	many	TRBJ2-5	NA	CASSVGQSETQYF	TGTGCCAGCAGCGTAGGCCAGAGTGAGACCCAGTACTTC
TRBV7-2	many	TRBJ1-5	NA	CASSLVGSNQPQHF	TGTGCCAGCAGCTTAGTGGGCAGTAATCAGCCCCAGCATTTT
TRBV4-3	many	TRBJ1-3	TRBD1	CASSQDRWDRETNTIYF	TGCGCCAGCAGCCAAGATCGGTGGGACAGGGAGACTAACACCATATATTTT
TRBV20-1	many	TRBJ2-3	TRBD2	CSARGGLAGGRSTDTQYF	TGCAGTGCTCGGGGAGGGCTGGCGGGGGGCCGGAGCACAGATACGCAGTATTTT
TRBV12-3/TRBV12-4	NA	TRBJ2-1	TRBD2	CASRSPGLALNEQFF	TGTGCCAGCAGATCCCCGGGACTAGCGCTCAATGAGCAGTTCTTC
TRBV20-1	medium-sized	TRBJ1-5	NA	CSAIDQSNQPQHF	TGCAGTGCAATAGACCAGTCCAATCAGCCCCAGCATTTT
TRBV5-1	many	TRBJ2-3	NA	CASRLGQYTDTQYF	TGCGCCAGCAGACTAGGACAGTACACAGATACGCAGTATTTT
TRBV27	many	TRBJ1-5	TRBD1	CASSRQGEHEGQPQHF	TGTGCCAGCAGTAGACAGGGGGAGCACGAGGGTCAGCCCCAGCATTTT
TRBV11-2	many	TRBJ1-1	NA	CASSSLVRLNTEAFF	TGTGCCAGCAGCTCCTTAGTCCGGCTGAACACTGAAGCTTTCTTT
TRBV27	many	TRBJ1-6	TRBD1	CASSSQGTGIGSPLHF	TGTGCCAGCAGTTCTCAGGGGACAGGGATCGGGTCACCCCTCCACTTT
TRBV28	many	TRBJ1-2	NA	CASSAGHISYGYTF	TGTGCCAGCAGTGCCGGACATATCTCTTATGGCTACACCTTC
TRBV7-8	many	TRBJ2-5	NA	CASSLGRQQETQYF	TGTGCCAGCAGCCTGGGGAGGCAGCAAGAGACCCAGTACTTC